The sequence of this T cell receptor beta chain was determined in a study of blood T cell repertoires in COVID-19. Background on the study: COVID-19 samples from acute and convalescent phases originated in the United States, Italy and Spain.

Profiling relied on immunoSEQ multiplex PCR, and the TCRdb table lists in-frame clones only, not all of them. The repertoire consists of under 20,000 clones, with about nine tenths occurring once and the leading ten covering around 17%. The germline V gene encodes CDR1 SGDLS and CDR2 YYNGEE. V was clipped by 3 bases and J by 6 bases, with 18 bases between them. The CDR3 extends over 15 amino acids. The TCR comes from a human donor with active COVID-19. The donor label of this sample is uncertain. The chain combines TRBV9 with TRBJ1-1, with a weak D call TRBD1 (6 bases). Sample: peripheral blood. DNA of the CDR3: TGTGCCAGCAGCGCGAAGACAGGTAGTGACCCTGAAGCTTTCTTT. Amino acid sequence: CASSAKTGSDPEAFF.